Listed here are 21 T cell receptor beta chains from one sample, sequenced in a study of shared clonotypes between healthy human individuals. The method was immunoSEQ multiplex PCR; TCRdb's version includes in-frame clones alone and lacks a portion of them. Among about 380,000 clones listed, 95% to 97% were seen once. The sample was memory CD8+ T cells sorted from blood. Subset of the sample: CD45RO+ cells pooled with CCR7-negative TemRA cells. The receptors shown here come from a man aged 30 to 45 in good health.

The chain links TRBV6-4 to TRBJ2-5; 11 bases map to TRBD2. J was trimmed by 4 bases and V by 7 bases; bases with no gene match: 14. Germline V gene lookup returns CDR1 MRHNA and CDR2 SNTAGT. The CDR3 loop spans 17 amino acids. DNA of the CDR3: TGTGCCAGCACCAGGGGTGGAGTAGCGGGAGGGGGAGAGACCCAGTACTTC. Translation: CASTRGGVAGGGETQYF.

The chain joins TRBV5-1 to TRBJ2-3, with D possibly matching TRBD2 (6 bases). V lost 0 bases, J lost 5 bases, and 10 bases lay in between. This CDR3 spans 14 amino acids. Germline V gives CDR1 SGHRS, CDR2 YFSETQ. The DNA of the CDR3 is TGCGCCAGCAGCTTGGCCGGGGGAATAGATACGCAGTATTTT. Residues: CASSLAGGIDTQYF.

The rearrangement links TRBV7-9 to TRBJ1-6; TRBD1 aligns across 9 bases. Per the germline V gene, CDR1 is SEHNR and CDR2 is FQNEAQ (reference sequence). The CDR3 spans 15 residues. V lost 5 bases to trimming and J lost 5 bases; unmatched junction nucleotides: 4. The chain's CDR3 is CASSRGTGHNSPLHF. CDR3 DNA: TGTGCCAGCAGCCGAGGGACAGGGCATAATTCACCCCTCCACTTT.

The genes are TRBV28 and TRBJ1-1; TRBD1 matches at 8 bases. With 6 bases clipped from V and 10 bases from J, the junction kept 10 bases outside the gene matches. The CDR3 totals 13 residues. Germline V gives CDR1 MDHEN, CDR2 SYDVKM. Here the CDR3 reads CASSTNRGIGAFF. DNA of the CDR3: TGTGCCAGCAGCACAAACAGGGGGATTGGAGCTTTCTTT.

Note on this clone: The junction shows a germline mismatch at one end, possibly a read error. The genes are TRBV10-1 and TRBJ2-7, with 10 bases that match TRBD2. CDR3 length: 11 residues. Germline V gene lookup returns CDR1 WNHNN and CDR2 SYGVQD (reference sequence). The CDR3 is CASSALAGVKF. The CDR3 DNA reads as TGCGCCAGCAGTGCTCTAGCGGGAGTAAAGTTC.

The chain carries TRBV6-6 and TRBJ2-2; possibly TRBD1 for D (5 bases). V gave up 4 bases and J gave up 6 bases, with 9 bases separating them. The CDR3 spans 13 residues. Germline V gene sequence: CDR1 MNHNY, CDR2 SVGAGI (reference sequence). DNA for the CDR3: TGTGCCAGCAGTTTGACAGTTGCCGGGGAGCTGTTTTTT. This encodes CASSLTVAGELFF.

The chain combines TRBV10-3 with TRBJ2-7; 14 positions agree with TRBD2. The CDR3 consists of 17 residues. In germline, CDR1 is ENHRY, CDR2 SYGVKD. V was clipped by 5 bases and J by 3 bases; unmatched bases: 9. The CDR3 is CAISTGTSGSKGYEQYF. The CDR3 DNA reads TGTGCCATCAGTACCGGGACTAGCGGGAGCAAAGGCTACGAGCAGTACTTC.

DNA of the CDR3: TGTGCCAGCATTGCGGTACCCGGGGAGCTGTTTTTT. It codes for CASIAVPGELFF. The V gene is TRBV28, the J gene TRBJ2-2, with unresolved D. Deletions cut 7 bases from V and 6 bases from J, with 9 bases between. This CDR3 is built from 12 residues. Germline V gives CDR1 MDHEN, CDR2 SYDVKM. The full variable domain, with the rest looked up from reference TRBV28 and TRBJ2-2, is DVKVTQSSRYLVKRTGEKVFLECVQDMDHENMFWYRQDPGLGLRLIYFSYDVKMKEKGDIPEGYSVSREKKERFSLILESASTNQTSMYLCASIAVPGELFFGEGSRLTVL.

This rearrangement joins TRBV27 to TRBJ2-7, with 9 nucleotides matching TRBD2. The CDR3 covers 16 residues. Germline-derived CDR1 and CDR2 are MNHEY and SMNVEV (reference sequence). V dropped 4 bases and J dropped 0; count of bases not matched to a gene: 7. The DNA for the CDR3 is TGTGCCAGCAGTTGGCTCGGCGGGAGGGCCTCCTACGAGCAGTACTTC. As protein: CASSWLGGRASYEQYF.

J is TRBJ2-7 and V is TRBV21-1; the listed D gene, TRBD2, was not tested against the DNA. TRBV21-1 corresponds to a pseudogene. CDR3 length equals 14 residues. The CDR3 here is CASRRLAGPYEQYF. The CDR3 DNA reads TGTGCCAGCAGAAGACTAGCGGGACCCTACGAGCAGTACTTC.

V usage is TRBV10-1 and J usage is TRBJ2-5; 7 nucleotides line up with TRBD1. Per germline, CDR1 WNHNN and CDR2 SYGVQD (reference sequence). The CDR3 runs 15 residues. The V gene end was trimmed by 2 bases and the J gene end by 5 bases; junction bases not matched to a gene: 8. CDR3 protein: CASSEGQAHHETQYF. For the CDR3, the DNA is TGCGCCAGCAGTGAGGGACAGGCCCATCATGAGACCCAGTACTTC.

The chain employs TRBV2 and TRBJ2-2; 10 bases map to TRBD1. The J segment lost 7 bases and the V segment lost 4 bases, leaving 6 bases of the junction unmatched. From germline, CDR1 is SNHLY and CDR2 FYNNEI. The CDR3 spans 15 residues. The CDR3 DNA follows: TGTGCCAGCAGTGTGGGACAGGGGTTGGGCGGGGAGCTGTTTTTT. It specifies CASSVGQGLGGELFF. Full variable domain (missing parts from reference TRBV2 and TRBJ2-2): EPEVTQTPSHQVTQMGQEVILRCVPISNHLYFYWYRQILGQKVEFLVSFYNNEISEKSEIFDDQFSVERPDGSNFTLKIRSTKLEDSAMYFCASSVGQGLGGELFFGEGSRLTVL.

The chain has TRBV6-6 and TRBJ2-2; either TRBD1 or TRBD2 may supply D (6 bases each). The CDR3 has 15 amino acids. Per the germline V gene, CDR1 is MNHNY and CDR2 is SVGAGI (reference sequence). V was pared by 3 bases and J by 4 bases, with 12 bases between. The CDR3 reads CASSYNGGRTGELFF. The CDR3 DNA reads TGTGCCAGCAGTTATAACGGGGGCCGCACCGGGGAGCTGTTTTTT.

This clone was recorded only once. The chain links TRBV9 to TRBJ2-1; D possibly corresponds to TRBD2 (6 bases). The CDR3 spans 12 residues. Germline V gene lookup returns CDR1 SGDLS and CDR2 YYNGEE. Trimming removed 4 bases from V and 8 bases from J, with 10 bases in between. CDR3: CASSPGLYEQFF. CDR3 coding DNA: TGTGCCAGCAGCCCAGGACTATATGAGCAGTTCTTC. The variable domain in full, completed from reference TRBV9 and TRBJ2-1, reads DSGVTQTPKHLITATGQRVTLRCSPRSGDLSVYWYQQSLDQGLQFLIQYYNGEERAKGNILERFSAQQFPDLHSELNLSSLELGDSALYFCASSPGLYEQFFGPGTRLTVL.

The J gene is TRBJ2-7, the V gene TRBV2; 9 nucleotides line up with TRBD2. CDR3 size: 14 residues. The germline V gene encodes CDR1 SNHLY and CDR2 FYNNEI. With V trimmed by 6 bases and J by 3 bases, 6 bases remained unmatched. CDR3 in DNA: TGTGCCAGCAGGGCCGGGACTAGCCTCTACGAGCAGTACTTC. It yields the protein CASRAGTSLYEQYF. The entire variable domain, with the rest obtained from reference TRBV2 and TRBJ2-7, is as follows: EPEVTQTPSHQVTQMGQEVILRCVPISNHLYFYWYRQILGQKVEFLVSFYNNEISEKSEIFDDQFSVERPDGSNFTLKIRSTKLEDSAMYFCASRAGTSLYEQYFGPGTRLTVT.

This chain joins TRBV5-6 and TRBJ1-5; the D is unclear. This CDR3 has 14 amino acids. Germline values: CDR1 SGHDT, CDR2 YYEEEE. Trimming took 0 bases from V and 4 from J, leaving 8 bases between them. The CDR3 DNA follows: TGTGCCAGCAGCTTGGGGGCAGGAAATCAGCCCCAGCATTTT. Its translation is CASSLGAGNQPQHF. Full variable domain (outside the CDR3, taken from reference TRBV5-6 and TRBJ1-5): DAGVTQSPTHLIKTRGQQVTLRCSPKSGHDTVSWYQQALGQGPQFIFQYYEEEERQRGNFPDRFSGHQFPNYSSELNVNALLLGDSALYLCASSLGAGNQPQHFGDGTRLSIL.

The V gene is TRBV25-1, the J gene TRBJ2-1; D remains unclear. The CDR3 is 14 residues long. Trimming pared 4 bases from V and 0 bases from J, leaving 7 bases between. Germline V gene lookup returns CDR1 MGHDK and CDR2 SYGVNS. The CDR3 loop reads CASSAVSSYNEQFF. CDR3 bases: TGTGCCAGCAGTGCAGTTAGCTCCTACAATGAGCAGTTCTTC.

The chain combines TRBV5-1 with TRBJ2-7; D possibly uses TRBD1 or TRBD2 (7 bases each). Trimming pared 6 bases from V and 3 bases from J, leaving 19 bases between. Germline V gives CDR1 SGHRS, CDR2 YFSETQ. The CDR3 is 15 residues long. CDR3 protein: CASTRGGTDLYEQYF. CDR3 nucleotide sequence: TGCGCCAGCACCCGGGGAGGGACAGACCTCTACGAGCAGTACTTC.

The chain employs TRBV6-1 and TRBJ2-1; 9 nucleotides agree with TRBD2. The CDR3 is 16 residues long. V shed 1 base, J shed 5 bases, and the junction held 6 bases outside the gene matches. CDR1 and CDR2 from the germline V gene are MNHNS and SASEGT. In DNA form, the CDR3 reads TGTGCCAGCAGTGAAGTCTATGGACTAGCGAACAATGAGCAGTTCTTC. It translates to CASSEVYGLANNEQFF.

V is TRBV7-9 and J is TRBJ2-3; TRBD2 matches 11 bases. The CDR3 has 15 amino acids. J gave up 1 base and V 3 bases, and 0 bases lay outside the gene matches. Germline V CDR1 and CDR2: SEHNR, FQNEAQ (reference sequence). CDR3 nucleotides: TGTGCCAGCAGCTTGGGACTAGCGGGCACAGATACGCAGTATTTT. Its protein product is CASSLGLAGTDTQYF.

The chain has TRBV5-1 and TRBJ2-7; perhaps TRBD2 as D (5 bases). V dropped 7 bases and J dropped 0 bases, with 11 bases sitting between them. Germline lookup yields CDR1 SGHRS and CDR2 YFSETQ. The CDR3 sequence is 13 residues long. The CDR3 sequence: CASHIEGSYEQYF. CDR3 DNA: TGCGCCAGCCACATAGAGGGCTCCTACGAGCAGTACTTC.